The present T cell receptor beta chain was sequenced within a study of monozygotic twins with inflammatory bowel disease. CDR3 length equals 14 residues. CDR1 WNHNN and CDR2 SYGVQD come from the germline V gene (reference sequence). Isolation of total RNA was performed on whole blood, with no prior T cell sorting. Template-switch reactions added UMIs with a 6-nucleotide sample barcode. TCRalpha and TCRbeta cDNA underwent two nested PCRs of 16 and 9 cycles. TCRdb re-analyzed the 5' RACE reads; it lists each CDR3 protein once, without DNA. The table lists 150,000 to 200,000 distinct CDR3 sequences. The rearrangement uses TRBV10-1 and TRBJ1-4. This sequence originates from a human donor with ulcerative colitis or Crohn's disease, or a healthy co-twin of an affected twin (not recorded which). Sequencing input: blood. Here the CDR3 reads CASSASPTNEKLFF.